The sequence of this TCR beta chain was determined in a study of blood T cell repertoires in COVID-19. Turning to the study itself: Collection of acute and convalescent COVID-19 samples took place in the United States, Italy and Spain. From T cells, B-cell-depleted T cells, or PBMCs came the material, which was cDNA or gDNA.

How the authors handled the data: Reference gene primers were amplified, and this amplification served to estimate nucleated cell counts. Measured with immunoSEQ multiplex PCR; TCRdb has only the in-frame clones, and not every one. The V and J calls and clone size were taken over from that table, and D and trimming were inferred from the DNA. The table shows about 210,000 clones, with roughly 86% occurring only once. What was sequenced was peripheral blood. The sequence was obtained from a woman in her forties with acute or convalescent COVID-19.

The CDR3 loop reads CASSQGWAGGNSPLHF. In nucleotides, the CDR3 is TGCGCCAGCAGCCAAGGCTGGGCAGGGGGAAATTCACCCCTCCACTTT. V usage is TRBV4-1 and J usage is TRBJ1-6; 7 bases fit TRBD1. The V and J ends lost 1 base and 7 bases, in that order; junction bases with no gene match: 7. Germline V gene sequence: CDR1 MGHRA, CDR2 YSYEKL. The CDR3 consists of 16 residues.